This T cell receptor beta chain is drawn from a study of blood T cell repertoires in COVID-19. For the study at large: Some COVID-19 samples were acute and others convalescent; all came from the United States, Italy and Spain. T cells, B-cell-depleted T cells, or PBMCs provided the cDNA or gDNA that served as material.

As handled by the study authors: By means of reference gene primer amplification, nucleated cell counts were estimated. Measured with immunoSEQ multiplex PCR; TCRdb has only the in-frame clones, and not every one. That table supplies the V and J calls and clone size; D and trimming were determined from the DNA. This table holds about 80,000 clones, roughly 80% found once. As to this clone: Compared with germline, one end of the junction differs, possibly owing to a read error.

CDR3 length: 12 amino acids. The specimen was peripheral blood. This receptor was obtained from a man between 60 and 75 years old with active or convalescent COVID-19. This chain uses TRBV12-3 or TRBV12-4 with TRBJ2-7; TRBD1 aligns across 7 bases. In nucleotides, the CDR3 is TGTGCCAGCAGTTTAGAGACAGGGAGAAAAGACTTC. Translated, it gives CASSLETGRKDF.